The 12 T cell receptor beta chains presented below share a single source sample, sequenced in a study of CD8+CD57+ T cells in acquired aplastic anemia. For CDR3 and TCR beta VDJ profiling, genomic DNA was the template used. TCRdb re-called the reads with MiXCR, one entry per CDR3 protein. The sample records about 420,000 distinct CDR3 sequences, approximately 70% being singletons. Material: sorted CD4+, CD8+, or CD8+CD57+ T cells (not recorded which) from PBMCs. The receptors come from a human donor in good health, serving as a control.

This clonotype appeared many times. The chain couples TRBV25-1 to TRBJ1-5; TRBD1 matches at 8 bases. The CDR3 runs 13 residues. The trim removed 6 bases at V and 4 bases at J, leaving 2 bases unmatched. Germline V gene data show CDR1 as MGHDK and CDR2 as SYGVNS. CDR3 nucleotide sequence: TGTGCCAGCAGACAGGGGGTAAATCAGCCCCAGCATTTT. Translated, it gives CASRQGVNQPQHF.

There are many counts of this clonotype. The chain is built from TRBV9 and TRBJ1-1, with D unresolved. Germline V lookup: CDR1 SGDLS, CDR2 YYNGEE. This CDR3 region has 13 residues. The V end was cut by 0 bases, the J end by 1 base, with 4 bases between. The CDR3 region is CASSVGWNTEAFF. The CDR3 nucleotides are TGTGCCAGCAGCGTAGGTTGGAACACTGAAGCTTTCTTT.

The chain recombines TRBV7-8 with TRBJ2-1; 7 nucleotides align to TRBD1. This CDR3 has 15 residues. J lost 5 bases, V lost 5 bases, and 9 bases had no gene match. Germline CDR1 is SGHVS and CDR2 is FQNEAQ. CDR3 DNA: TGTGCCAGCAGCCGGGAACAGGGGCCCCACAATGAGCAGTTCTTC. Its translation: CASSREQGPHNEQFF.

Note on this clonotype: A read error may account for a junction end that differs from germline. The chain employs TRBV10-3 and TRBJ1-1; a possible D gene is TRBD1 (5 bases). CDR1 is ENHRY and CDR2 is SYGVKD in the germline V gene. This CDR3 is 15 amino acids long. CDR3 residues: CAFSEHAGLNTEALF. CDR3 nucleotide sequence: TGTGCCTTCAGTGAGCACGCGGGGCTGAACACTGAAGCTCTCTTT.

This clonotype has just one count. The chain joins TRBV20-1 to TRBJ1-5; D might be TRBD1 (5 bases). Trimming took 3 bases from V and 11 from J, leaving 17 bases between them. CDR1 is DFQATT, CDR2 SNEGSKA, per germline (reference sequence). This CDR3 comprises 13 residues. DNA for the CDR3: TGCAGTGCTAGCGGGGGGAGAGCCTACGCCCAGCATTTT. Protein sequence: CSASGGRAYAQHF.

This clonotype was seen repeatedly, ten times or more. This rearrangement joins TRBV11-2 to TRBJ1-6; 8 bases agree with TRBD1. This CDR3 contains 15 residues. Losses at the gene ends were 2 bases for V and 9 bases for J; bases not matched to a gene: 6. Per germline, CDR1 SGHAT and CDR2 FQNNGV. CDR3 loop: CASSLSDRGRSPLHF. For the CDR3, the DNA is TGTGCCAGCAGCTTATCAGACAGGGGACGTTCACCCCTCCACTTT.

The chain employs TRBV5-1 and TRBJ2-3, with 8 nucleotides matching TRBD1. The CDR3 runs 15 residues. V dropped 0 bases and J dropped 4; count of bases not matched to a gene: 4. Germline V lookup: CDR1 SGHRS, CDR2 YFSETQ. The CDR3 DNA reads TGCGCCAGCAGCTTGGCGGGACAGGCGGCAGATACGCAGTATTTT. Translated: CASSLAGQAADTQYF.

A remark on this clonotype: Compared with germline, one end of the junction differs, possibly owing to a read error. This chain joins TRBV10-3 and TRBJ2-3; D unclear. The CDR3 spans 15 residues. Per the germline V gene, CDR1 is ENHRY and CDR2 is SYGVKD. The CDR3 spells CASSIGPTQRDTQYF. CDR3 coding DNA: TGTGCCAGCAGTATAGGTCCTACCCAGAGAGACACGCAGTATTTT.

Worth noting for this clonotype: Likely a read error: the CDR3 ends without its conserved phenylalanine or tryptophan. The DNA is omitted, as the CDR3 cannot be located on it reliably, and the CDR3 follows TCRdb's listing. The CDR3 region is CASSGDGTCCSEQLFV. This chain connects TRBV10-1 to TRBJ1-4; the table's D gene call, TRBD1, was not cross checked with the DNA. Inclusive of both ends, the CDR3 amounts to 16 amino acids. Germline lookup yields CDR1 WNHNN and CDR2 SYGVQD (reference sequence).

This clonotype was picked up many times. This rearrangement joins TRBV6-5 to TRBJ1-1; D gene unclear. This CDR3 is 14 amino acids long. The V and J ends lost 0 bases and 4 bases respectively, with 9 bases between them. Germline CDR1 MNHEY, CDR2 SVGAGI. CDR3 sequence reads: CASSYSTGVTEAFF. The CDR3 DNA sequence: TGTGCCAGCAGTTACTCGACCGGGGTCACTGAAGCTTTCTTT.

As to this clonotype: At one boundary the junction diverges from the germline segment, which might be a read error. The CDR3 nucleotides are TGTGCCAGCAGCTTAGGTCCGGGAGACGCCGTCTCCCAGTTC. It encodes CASSLGPGDAVSQF. V gene TRBV7-2 combines with J gene TRBJ1-2; D not resolved. Germline CDR1 and CDR2: SGHTA and FQGNSA. The CDR3 covers 14 residues. Using reference TRBV7-2 and TRBJ1-2 for the parts outside the CDR3, the full variable domain is GAGVSQSPSNKVTEKGKDVELRCDPISGHTALYWYRQSLGQGLEFLIYFQGNSAPDKSGLPSDRFSAERTGGSVSTLTIQRTQQEDSAVYLCASSLGPGDAVSQFGSGTRLTVV.

The table lists this clonotype with many counts. The V gene is TRBV7-9, the J gene TRBJ2-1; D perhaps matches TRBD1 (6 bases). The CDR3 spans 15 residues. V was shortened by 5 bases and J by 2 bases, with 13 bases between the two germline ends. Germline-derived CDR1 and CDR2 are SEHNR and FQNEAQ (reference sequence). This chain's CDR3 is CASSVNRVTYNEQFF. CDR3 bases: TGTGCCAGCAGCGTAAACAGGGTTACCTACAATGAGCAGTTCTTC.